The 25 T cell receptor beta chains below all came from one sample that was sequenced in a study of control samples from healthy donors and cancer patients. The protocol was immunoSEQ multiplex PCR, while the TCRdb copy is restricted to in-frame clones and leaves out a portion. The table records some 160,000 clones, just under 95% of them present only once. Sequencing was carried out using blood. The receptor set was obtained from a woman aged 40 to 55 in good health.

V usage is TRBV10-3 and J usage is TRBJ1-1; maybe TRBD1 (6 bases). The V and J ends lost 3 bases and 10 bases respectively, with 12 bases between them. Germline CDR1 and CDR2: ENHRY and SYGVKD. The CDR3 sequence is 12 residues long. CDR3 nucleotides: TGTGCCATCAGTGAAGATCAGGGGCCAGCTTTCTTT. This gives the protein CAISEDQGPAFF.

The CDR3 DNA reads as TGCAGTGCTAGTGTTAGCGGGGGAGAAGACACCGGGGAGCTGTTTTTT. It specifies CSASVSGGEDTGELFF. The genes are TRBV20-1 and TRBJ2-2; 9 bases are a match to TRBD2. Trimming cost V 3 bases and J 3 bases; bases outside gene matches: 8. CDR3 length: 16 residues. Germline values: CDR1 DFQATT, CDR2 SNEGSKA (reference sequence).

This chain connects TRBV6-2 or TRBV6-3 to TRBJ2-7; the match to TRBD2 covers 7 bases. The V segment lost 6 bases and the J segment 0 bases; nucleotides outside the gene matches: 5. The CDR3 sequence is 14 residues long. Germline CDR1 is MNHEY and CDR2 is SVGEGT. The CDR3 reads CASSPLAASYEQYF. CDR3 bases: TGTGCCAGCAGCCCTCTAGCGGCCTCCTACGAGCAGTACTTC.

The gene calls are TRBV9 and TRBJ2-3, with D hard to call. V lost 4 bases, J lost 6 bases, and 9 bases lay in between. Germline CDR1 and CDR2: SGDLS and YYNGEE. This CDR3 contains 12 residues. DNA for the CDR3: TGTGCCAGCAGCTCTACTTCCGATACGCAGTATTTT. Its translation: CASSSTSDTQYF.

This rearrangement joins TRBV29-1 to TRBJ1-3; D is uncertain. The CDR3 totals 14 residues. CDR1 is SQVTM and CDR2 is ANQGSEA in the germline V gene. Trimming pared 6 bases from V and 0 bases from J, leaving 12 bases between. The CDR3 DNA follows: TGCAGCGTAATACCGCATCTCTCTGGAAACACCATATATTTT. Protein: CSVIPHLSGNTIYF.

The chain carries TRBV29-1 and TRBJ2-7, with a possible D match to TRBD2 (6 bases). The germline V and J ends were trimmed by 4 bases and 8 bases, with 12 bases remaining between them. The CDR3 is 11 residues long. Germline V CDR1 and CDR2: SQVTM, ANQGSEA. CDR3 protein: CSVAGVGQQYF. CDR3 nucleotides: TGCAGCGTTGCGGGGGTGGGGCAGCAGTACTTC.

The V call is TRBV28, the J call TRBJ1-2; D call uncertain. V lost 2 bases and J 3 bases, leaving 7 bases between the germline ends. This CDR3 contains 13 residues. Germline loops: CDR1 MDHEN, CDR2 SYDVKM. Here the CDR3 reads CASSLLRYYGYTF. The CDR3 DNA sequence: TGTGCCAGCAGTTTACTAAGATACTATGGCTACACCTTC.

V and J are TRBV7-9 and TRBJ1-2; D gene unclear. The CDR3 is 11 amino acids. Trimming stripped 2 bases from V and 7 bases from J, with 5 bases between. In germline, CDR1 is SEHNR, CDR2 FQNEAQ (reference sequence). For the CDR3, the DNA is TGTGCCAGCAGCTTAAAGGGTGGCTACACCTTC. Translating gives CASSLKGGYTF.

The chain links TRBV7-9 to TRBJ1-5; D is ambiguous. The V gene lost 3 bases and the J gene lost 4 bases, with 10 bases spanning the gap. This CDR3 spans 14 amino acids. Germline CDR1 SEHNR, CDR2 FQNEAQ (reference sequence). The CDR3 DNA is TGTGCCAGCAGCTTTTCCACGGGGAATCAGCCCCAGCATTTT. Its translation: CASSFSTGNQPQHF.

The V and J genes are TRBV7-9 and TRBJ1-4; D not resolved. CDR1 and CDR2 (germline): SEHNR, FQNEAQ (reference sequence). This CDR3 region has 14 residues. V was cut by 5 bases and J by 2 bases, with 9 bases left in between. This CDR3 is CASSLQSTNEKLFF. DNA for the CDR3: TGTGCCAGCAGCCTTCAGTCTACTAATGAAAAACTGTTTTTT.

The rearrangement uses TRBV18 and TRBJ1-1, with D unclear. The CDR3 spans 15 residues. V was clipped by 0 bases and J by 6 bases, with 14 bases between them. From germline, CDR1 is KGHSH and CDR2 LQKENI. The chain's CDR3 is CASSPPSIQAAEAFF. CDR3 coding DNA: TGTGCCAGCTCACCACCTAGTATTCAGGCGGCTGAAGCTTTCTTT.

The chain couples TRBV18 to TRBJ1-6, with 10 bases identical to TRBD1. With 2 bases clipped from V and 10 bases from J, the junction kept 5 bases outside the gene matches. The CDR3 has 15 residues. Germline CDR1 KGHSH, CDR2 LQKENI. The CDR3 sequence is CASSPGTGDISPLHF. CDR3 in DNA: TGTGCCAGCTCACCAGGGACAGGGGATATCTCACCCCTCCACTTT. Supplemented by reference TRBV18 and TRBJ1-6, the full variable domain reads NAGVMQNPRHLVRRRGQEARLRCSPMKGHSHVYWYRQLPEEGLKFMVYLQKENIIDESGMPKERFSAEFPKEGPSILRIQQVVRGDSAAYFCASSPGTGDISPLHFGNGTRLTVT.

The gene calls are TRBV25-1 and TRBJ1-1, with TRBD1 identical over 7 bases. The CDR3 is made up of 14 amino acids. V lost 4 bases, J lost 0 bases, and 2 bases stayed unmatched. Per the germline V gene, CDR1 is MGHDK and CDR2 is SYGVNS. The CDR3 DNA is TGTGCCAGCAGTGGAGACAGGGTGAACACTGAAGCTTTCTTT. Amino acids: CASSGDRVNTEAFF.

The V gene is TRBV15, the J gene TRBJ1-1; TRBD1 agrees at 7 bases. The CDR3 loop spans 14 amino acids. Germline CDR1 LNHNV, CDR2 YYDKDF (reference sequence). Trimming took 3 bases from V and 5 from J; bases not matched to a gene: 6. The CDR3 sequence: CATSSRGGQTEAFF. Written as DNA, the CDR3 is TGTGCCACCAGCAGCAGGGGGGGACAGACTGAAGCTTTCTTT.

This chain joins TRBV30 and TRBJ1-4, with D possibly being TRBD1 (5 bases). Trimming pared 5 bases from V and 4 bases from J, leaving 8 bases between. Germline V gene sequence: CDR1 GTSNPN, CDR2 SVGIG (reference sequence). The CDR3 is 12 amino acids. The CDR3 loop is CAWRRGNEKLFF. As DNA, the CDR3 is TGTGCCTGGCGGAGGGGTAATGAAAAACTGTTTTTT.

J is TRBJ1-3 and V is TRBV28; maybe TRBD1 (5 bases). Trimming left V 6 bases short and J 1 base short, with 13 bases between. The CDR3 contains 15 residues. The germline gives CDR1 MDHEN, CDR2 SYDVKM. CDR3 protein: CASSPGRTSGNTIYF. CDR3 sequence (DNA): TGTGCCAGCAGCCCGGGACGGACTTCTGGAAACACCATATATTTT.

The chain joins TRBV29-1 to TRBJ1-5; 9 bases map to TRBD1. The CDR3 totals 14 residues. Unmatched junction bases numbered 10, after V lost 6 bases and J lost 7 bases. The germline V gene has CDR1 SQVTM and CDR2 ANQGSEA. CDR3 sequence reads: CSVITGGAGQPQHF. The CDR3 bases are TGCAGCGTCATTACAGGGGGCGCGGGGCAGCCCCAGCATTTT. The variable domain in full, completed from reference TRBV29-1 and TRBJ1-5, reads SAVISQKPSRDICQRGTSLTIQCQVDSQVTMMFWYRQQPGQSLTLIATANQGSEATYESGFVIDKFPISRPNLTFSTLTVSNMSPEDSSIYLCSVITGGAGQPQHFGDGTRLSIL.

This clone is categorized as medium-sized. Other nucleotide sequences from this sample produce the same CDR3. The rearrangement joins TRBV6-5 to TRBJ1-1; possibly TRBD1 for D (6 bases). Germline lookup yields CDR1 MNHEY and CDR2 SVGAGI. Trimming stripped 0 bases from V and 0 bases from J, with 8 bases between. This CDR3 spans 15 amino acids. CDR3 loop: CASSYSKGVNTEAFF. CDR3 in DNA: TGTGCCAGCAGTTACTCGAAGGGGGTGAACACTGAAGCTTTCTTT.

V and J are TRBV27 and TRBJ2-7; D uncertain. V lost 4 bases and J lost 4, with 17 bases in between. The CDR3 is 15 residues long. Looked up from germline, CDR1 is MNHEY and CDR2 is SMNVEV (reference sequence). CDR3 residues: CASSSGPPPRYEQYF. The CDR3, as DNA: TGTGCCAGCAGTTCCGGGCCGCCCCCTCGATACGAGCAGTACTTC.

The chain has TRBV6-1 and TRBJ2-5; D perhaps matches TRBD1 (5 bases). V lost 1 base and J 1 base, leaving 10 bases between the germline ends. CDR3 size: 15 residues. CDR1 is MNHNS, CDR2 SASEGT, per germline. CDR3 nucleotide sequence: TGTGCCAGCAGTGAAGGCCCCACAGGCCAAGAGACCCAGTACTTC. Translating it yields CASSEGPTGQETQYF.

The V and J genes are TRBV5-1 and TRBJ1-2, with D perhaps TRBD1 (6 bases). The CDR3 is made up of 15 amino acids. Trimming removed 5 bases from V and 7 bases from J, with 21 bases in between. CDR1 SGHRS and CDR2 YFSETQ come from the germline V gene. The CDR3: CASSYAGGPAIGYTF. DNA of the CDR3: TGCGCCAGCAGTTACGCTGGGGGGCCGGCTATTGGCTACACCTTC.

The gene calls are TRBV19 and TRBJ2-1; 10 nucleotides align to TRBD2. Germline assignment: CDR1 LNHDA and CDR2 SQIVND (reference sequence). V was clipped by 4 bases and J by 2 bases; unmatched bases: 2. The CDR3 totals 15 residues. CDR3 in DNA: TGTGCCAGTAGTAAGCTAGCGGGGGCCTACAATGAGCAGTTCTTC. Translated, it gives CASSKLAGAYNEQFF. Together with reference TRBV19 and TRBJ2-1, the CDR3 gives the full variable domain: DGGITQSPKYLFRKEGQNVTLSCEQNLNHDAMYWYRQDPGQGLRLIYYSQIVNDFQKGDIAEGYSVSREKKESFPLTVTSAQKNPTAFYLCASSKLAGAYNEQFFGPGTRLTVL.

The V and J genes are TRBV11-2 and TRBJ2-7; the D is unclear. The V end lost 5 bases, the J end lost 2 bases, and 10 bases lay between the germline ends. CDR1 and CDR2 (germline): SGHAT, FQNNGV. The CDR3 is 13 amino acids. The DNA of the CDR3 is TGTGCCAGCAGCCCCCCGAGTGCCTACGAGCAGTACTTC. This sequence encodes CASSPPSAYEQYF.

This chain uses TRBV6-2 or TRBV6-3 with TRBJ2-5; weak D call: TRBD2 (5 bases). The CDR3 has 13 amino acids. Trimming pared 2 bases from V and 7 bases from J, leaving 11 bases between. Germline V gives CDR1 MNHEY, CDR2 SVGEGT. The CDR3 DNA reads TGTGCCAGCAGTTACGAGCGGTATGGGACCCAGTACTTC. It yields the protein CASSYERYGTQYF.

This clone has only one observation. V gene TRBV7-6 combines with J gene TRBJ2-7; possibly TRBD2 for D (6 bases). CDR1 is SGHVS and CDR2 is FNYEAQ in the germline V gene. V lost 1 base to trimming and J lost 0 bases, with 13 bases between them. This CDR3 region has 16 residues. CDR3 sequence reads: CASSLGSGGSSYEQYF. CDR3 nucleotide sequence: TGTGCCAGCAGCTTAGGTAGCGGAGGAAGCTCCTACGAGCAGTACTTC.